This T cell receptor beta chain was identified in a study of molecular identifiers for immune sequencing clone quantification. The trim removed 8 bases at V and 2 bases at J, leaving 5 bases unmatched. Looked up from germline, CDR1 is ENHRY and CDR2 is SYGVKD. The CDR3 is made up of 14 amino acids. Study-wide results and limits: The share of molecules held by clones above 20 RNA copies was over 97% in effector cells and under 1% in naive cells. Jurkat TCR RNA spiked in from one cell reportedly remained identifiable amid 970,000 or so naive cells.

Via MiXCR, TCRdb re-called the PCR reads, giving one row per CDR3 protein. The data hold over 90,000 distinct CDR3 sequences, with 35% observed a single time. In regard to this clonotype: As yet, its antigen is unknown.

The rearrangement links TRBV10-3 to TRBJ2-2; 7 bases map to TRBD1. The sample consisted of naive CD8+ T cells from blood, with Jurkat cell RNA spiked in. Subset: FACS-sorted CD8+CD4-CCR7+CD45RA+ naive T cells. The clonotype comes from a human donor in good health. Some libraries in this study had Jurkat cell RNA spiked in. The DNA of the CDR3 is TGTGCCATCCAGGGACAGACCAACACCGGGGAGCTGTTTTTT. It codes for CAIQGQTNTGELFF.